Below are 21 T cell receptor beta chains sequenced from a single sample in a study of blood T cell repertoires in COVID-19. Assay: immunoSEQ multiplex PCR; the TCRdb copy retains only in-frame clones and omits some. The table lists more than 80,000 clones, around nine tenths of them singletons. Sample: peripheral blood. Receptors originate from a woman aged 55-70 years with COVID-19, enrolled during active disease.

This clone came up once. V and J are TRBV3-1 (or the pseudogene TRBV3-2) and TRBJ1-2; D might be TRBD1 (6 bases). V lost 3 bases and J 2 bases, leaving 13 bases between the germline ends. The CDR3 contains 15 residues. Germline CDR1 LGHDT, CDR2 YNNKEL (reference sequence). CDR3 nucleotide sequence: TGTGCCAGCAGCCACCGTACAGGGCCCAACTATGGCTACACCTTC. It codes for CASSHRTGPNYGYTF.

This clone appeared a few times. This specimen includes other DNA sequences encoding the same CDR3. The chain has TRBV29-1 and TRBJ1-2; TRBD1 matches at 7 bases. With 6 bases clipped from V and 2 bases from J, the junction kept 6 bases outside the gene matches. The germline CDR1 and CDR2 sequences are SQVTM and ANQGSEA. The CDR3 covers 13 residues. The CDR3 nucleotides are TGCAGCGTATCACGGGGACAGAACTATGGCTACACCTTC. As protein: CSVSRGQNYGYTF.

This clone appeared a single time. The chain carries TRBV28 and TRBJ2-7; 7 bases fit TRBD1. CDR1 and CDR2 (germline): MDHEN, SYDVKM. V shed 5 bases, J shed 3 bases, and the junction held 7 bases outside the gene matches. The CDR3 is 14 residues long. CDR3 coding DNA: TGTGCCAGCAGTGGAACCCGGGACAGCTACGAGCAGTACTTC. This codes for CASSGTRDSYEQYF. Together with reference TRBV28 and TRBJ2-7, the CDR3 gives the full variable domain: DVKVTQSSRYLVKRTGEKVFLECVQDMDHENMFWYRQDPGLGLRLIYFSYDVKMKEKGDIPEGYSVSREKKERFSLILESASTNQTSMYLCASSGTRDSYEQYFGPGTRLTVT.

This chain uses TRBV29-1 with TRBJ1-2, with 9 bases matching TRBD1. Germline V gene sequence: CDR1 SQVTM, CDR2 ANQGSEA. V shed 7 bases, J shed 2 bases, and the junction held 5 bases outside the gene matches. The CDR3 is 13 residues long. In DNA form, the CDR3 reads TGCAGCGCCGGGGACAGGGCCAACTATGGCTACACCTTC. Translated, it gives CSAGDRANYGYTF.

J is TRBJ2-7 and V is TRBV30; D remains unclear. The V end lost 2 bases, the J end lost 3 bases, and 8 bases lay between the germline ends. Germline assignment: CDR1 GTSNPN and CDR2 SVGIG (reference sequence). The CDR3 runs to 12 residues. CDR3 sequence: CAWSSSGYEQYF. The CDR3 nucleotides are TGTGCCTGGAGTTCTTCCGGCTACGAGCAGTACTTC.

This clone was recorded only once. The rearrangement uses TRBV30 and TRBJ1-2; maybe TRBD1 (6 bases). The CDR3 has 15 residues. V was cut by 3 bases and J by 1 base, with 15 bases left in between. Germline V gives CDR1 GTSNPN, CDR2 SVGIG (reference sequence). The CDR3 reads CAWRLRGGLNYGYTF. DNA of the CDR3: TGTGCCTGGAGACTTCGGGGGGGGCTTAACTATGGCTACACCTTC.

This chain links TRBV14 with TRBJ2-5; 7 bases match TRBD1. The CDR3 has 15 residues. The germline V gene has CDR1 SGHDN and CDR2 FVKESK. Trimming removed 1 base from V and 13 bases from J; junction bases left unmatched: 15. The DNA of the CDR3 is TGTGCCAGCAGCCAAGTATCACAGGGGAGTTCGCCAAGGTACTTC. Translating gives CASSQVSQGSSPRYF.

This chain connects TRBV7-6 to TRBJ1-4, with a tentative D call TRBD1 (6 bases). Germline CDR1 is SGHVS and CDR2 is FNYEAQ. The CDR3 is made up of 14 amino acids. The V end lost 5 bases, the J end lost 4 bases, and 11 bases lay between the germline ends. CDR3 nucleotide sequence: TGTGCCAGCAGCATGAGGGGGATTAATGAAAAACTGTTTTTT. It codes for CASSMRGINEKLFF.

The table lists this clone with a count of one. The rearrangement links TRBV18 to TRBJ1-1, with a possible D match to TRBD1 (5 bases). CDR1 and CDR2 from the germline V gene are KGHSH and LQKENI. This CDR3 is 14 amino acids long. V was clipped by 3 bases and J by 8 bases, with 16 bases between them. The CDR3 here is CASSPRGTGEEAFF. The CDR3 DNA follows: TGTGCCAGCTCACCGCGGGGAACAGGCGAAGAAGCTTTCTTT.

Written as DNA, the CDR3 is TGTGCCAGCAGCTTGGGGGGAACTAATGAAAAACTGTTTTTT. As protein: CASSLGGTNEKLFF. The chain carries TRBV7-6 and TRBJ1-4; D is perhaps TRBD1 (5 bases). V dropped 3 bases and J dropped 1 base, with 6 bases sitting between them. CDR1 is SGHVS, CDR2 FNYEAQ, per germline. There are 14 residues in the CDR3.

The chain carries TRBV7-9 and TRBJ2-3; 9 bases align to TRBD2. Germline CDR1 SEHNR, CDR2 FQNEAQ (reference sequence). CDR3 length: 16 residues. V was clipped by 2 bases and J by 2 bases; unmatched bases: 5. In DNA form, the CDR3 reads TGTGCCAGCAGCTTACGACTAGCGGTCCTCACAGATACGCAGTATTTT. This sequence encodes CASSLRLAVLTDTQYF.

This rearrangement joins TRBV4-1 to TRBJ2-3; D is unclear. V lost 0 bases and J lost 4, with 11 bases in between. The CDR3 spans 15 residues. CDR1 is MGHRA, CDR2 YSYEKL, per germline. The CDR3: CASSQEGPKADTQYF. The CDR3 nucleotides read TGCGCCAGCAGCCAAGAGGGCCCCAAGGCAGATACGCAGTATTTT.

The rearrangement links TRBV7-9 to TRBJ1-2, with TRBD1 identical over 7 bases. Trimming took 6 bases from V and 5 from J; bases not matched to a gene: 12. The CDR3 sequence is 15 residues long. Germline V lookup: CDR1 SEHNR, CDR2 FQNEAQ (reference sequence). DNA of the CDR3: TGTGCCAGCAGTTCTGCAGGGGGTAATCGGTATGGCTACACCTTC. This codes for CASSSAGGNRYGYTF. The full variable domain, rest sourced from reference TRBV7-9 and TRBJ1-2, is DTGVSQNPRHKITKRGQNVTFRCDPISEHNRLYWYRQTLGQGPEFLTYFQNEAQLEKSRLLSDRFSAERPKGSFSTLEIQRTEQGDSAMYLCASSSAGGNRYGYTFGSGTRLTVV.

The V and J genes are TRBV28 and TRBJ2-1; TRBD1 agrees at 7 bases. Unmatched junction bases numbered 6, after V lost 3 bases and J lost 7 bases. Germline V CDR1 and CDR2: MDHEN, SYDVKM. The CDR3 loop spans 14 amino acids. CDR3 in DNA: TGTGCCAGCAGTTTGCCCACAGGGGCTAATGAGCAGTTCTTC. Protein sequence: CASSLPTGANEQFF.

The chain carries TRBV5-1 and TRBJ2-1; 10 nucleotides align to TRBD2. The germline V gene encodes CDR1 SGHRS and CDR2 YFSETQ. The junction had 9 bases not matched to a gene; V was cut back by 4 bases and J by 8 bases. The CDR3 runs to 15 residues. The DNA of the CDR3 is TGCGCCAGCAGCAGAAGCGGGGGGGCCGTCTATGAGCAGTTCTTC. Amino acid sequence: CASSRSGGAVYEQFF.

This clone appeared a single time. This chain links TRBV2 with TRBJ2-6; TRBD1 matches at 7 bases. Unmatched junction bases numbered 11, after V lost 1 base and J lost 17 bases. The CDR3 runs to 14 residues. Germline V gene sequence: CDR1 SNHLY, CDR2 FYNNEI. CDR3 loop: CASSEGQGTTGMTF. The CDR3 DNA sequence: TGTGCCAGCAGTGAAGGACAGGGAACCACGGGGATGACTTTC. The whole variable domain, filled in from reference TRBV2 and TRBJ2-6, reads EPEVTQTPSHQVTQMGQEVILRCVPISNHLYFYWYRQILGQKVEFLVSFYNNEISEKSEIFDDQFSVERPDGSNFTLKIRSTKLEDSAMYFCASSEGQGTTGMTFGAGSRLTVL.

The V call is TRBV5-3, the J call TRBJ1-5; a possible D gene is TRBD1 (5 bases). TRBV5-3 has ORF status, its function being uncertain. This CDR3 has 15 residues. Trimming took 2 bases from V and 0 from J, leaving 9 bases between them. CDR3: CARSFCRASNQPQHF. CDR3 coding DNA: TGTGCCAGAAGCTTCTGCAGGGCTAGCAATCAGCCCCAGCATTTT.

The chain couples TRBV6-5 to TRBJ1-4; D remains unclear. CDR3 length: 14 residues. From germline, CDR1 is MNHEY and CDR2 SVGAGI. Deletions cut 2 bases from V and 4 bases from J, with 8 bases between. The CDR3: CASSYGRLNEKLFF. CDR3 in DNA: TGTGCCAGCAGTTACGGGAGACTTAATGAAAAACTGTTTTTT.

V gene TRBV7-9 combines with J gene TRBJ1-3; D is undetermined. The CDR3 loop spans 15 amino acids. The V gene lost 5 bases and the J gene lost 3 bases, with 14 bases spanning the gap. Germline lookup yields CDR1 SEHNR and CDR2 FQNEAQ (reference sequence). CDR3 in amino acids: CASSPSANGGNTIYF. CDR3 nucleotides: TGTGCCAGCAGCCCCAGCGCTAACGGTGGAAACACCATATATTTT.

This clone is a singleton in its sample. This rearrangement joins TRBV3-1 (or the pseudogene TRBV3-2) to TRBJ1-6, with D unresolved. There are 16 residues in the CDR3. V lost 0 bases, J lost 6 bases, and 12 bases lay in between. Germline V gene sequence: CDR1 LGHDT, CDR2 YNNKEL (reference sequence). In nucleotides, the CDR3 is TGTGCCAGCAGCCAAGAGTACAGTGATCGTAATTCACCCCTCCACTTT. Translating gives CASSQEYSDRNSPLHF.

The gene calls are TRBV4-3 and TRBJ2-3; D is perhaps TRBD2 (6 bases). V was clipped by 0 bases and J by 5 bases, with 21 bases between them. The germline V gene encodes CDR1 LGHNA and CDR2 YSLEER. The length of the CDR3 is 18 residues. The CDR3 protein is CASSQDGVRGEAVDTQYF. The CDR3 coding sequence is TGCGCCAGCAGCCAAGATGGTGTTCGCGGGGAAGCGGTAGATACGCAGTATTTT.